This T cell receptor (beta chain) stems from a study of blood T cell repertoires in COVID-19. Study-wide context: Both acute and convalescent COVID-19 samples were obtained from the United States, Italy and Spain.

Authors' data handling: Scientists estimated how many nucleated cells there were by amplifying reference gene primers. Using immunoSEQ multiplex PCR, the repertoire was profiled, and TCRdb retains in-frame clones only, with some absent. For V, J and clone size, that table is used; D and trimming come from the DNA. This sample carries roughly 60,000 clones, roughly nine tenths of them seen once, and the ten largest clones take 10%. The germline V gene encodes CDR1 SGHRS and CDR2 YFSETQ. Germline trimming cut 4 bases from V and 1 base from J; bases unmatched to any gene: 0. This CDR3 has 14 amino acids.

The source of this sequence is a human donor with acute or convalescent COVID-19. The donor label of this sample is uncertain. Material for sequencing was peripheral blood. V is TRBV5-1 and J is TRBJ2-3, with 10 bases that match TRBD2. The CDR3 DNA sequence: TGCGCCAGCAGCGGGACTAGCGGCACAGATACGCAGTATTTT. This codes for CASSGTSGTDTQYF.